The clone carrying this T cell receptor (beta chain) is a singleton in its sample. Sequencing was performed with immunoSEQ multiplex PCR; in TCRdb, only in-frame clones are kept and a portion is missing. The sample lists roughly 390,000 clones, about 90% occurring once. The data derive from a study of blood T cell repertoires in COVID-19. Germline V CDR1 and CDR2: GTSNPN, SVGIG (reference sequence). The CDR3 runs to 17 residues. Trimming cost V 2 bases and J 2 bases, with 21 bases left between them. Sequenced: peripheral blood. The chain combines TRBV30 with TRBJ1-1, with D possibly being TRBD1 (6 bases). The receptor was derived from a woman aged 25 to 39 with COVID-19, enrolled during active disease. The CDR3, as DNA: TGTGCCTGGAGTCCGCAGAGGGTAACGGACAGAAACACTGAAGCTTTCTTT. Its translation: CAWSPQRVTDRNTEAFF.